These 14 T cell receptor beta chains were sequenced from one sample in a study of technical replicates of blood from a handful of donors. TCRdb's table, derived via immunoSEQ multiplex PCR, lists solely in-frame clones and lacks some. The table lists 60,000 to 85,000 clones, approximately 94% of them singletons. The specimen was T cells isolated from PBMCs. The receptors come from a human donor in good health.

The chain uses TRBV27 and TRBJ2-1; 7 bases match TRBD1. The germline gives CDR1 MNHEY, CDR2 SMNVEV (reference sequence). This CDR3 is 15 amino acids long. The V gene end was trimmed by 6 bases and the J gene end by 9 bases; junction bases not matched to a gene: 14. CDR3 sequence reads: CASRQTGAGSLEQFF. CDR3 DNA sequence: TGTGCCAGCAGGCAAACAGGGGCTGGTTCCCTTGAGCAGTTCTTC.

The count of this clone is one. The chain recombines TRBV7-8 with TRBJ1-5, with 8 bases aligning to TRBD1. V trimming: 2 bases; J trimming: 4 bases; junction bases outside the gene matches: 7. Germline loops: CDR1 SGHVS, CDR2 FQNEAQ. This CDR3 region has 16 residues. CDR3 DNA: TGTGCCAGCAGCTTACCAGGACAGGGTGGAAATCAGCCCCAGCATTTT. Its translation: CASSLPGQGGNQPQHF. The full variable domain, rest sourced from reference TRBV7-8 and TRBJ1-5, is GAGVSQSPRYKVAKRGQDVALRCDPISGHVSLFWYQQALGQGPEFLTYFQNEAQLDKSGLPSDRFFAERPEGSVSTLKIQRTQQEDSAVYLCASSLPGQGGNQPQHFGDGTRLSIL.

The chain uses TRBV7-6 and TRBJ2-1, with TRBD2 matching 13 bases. V dropped 4 bases and J dropped 8; count of bases not matched to a gene: 8. CDR1 SGHVS and CDR2 FNYEAQ come from the germline V gene. This CDR3 region has 16 residues. The CDR3 protein is CASSSLAGGPFYEQFF. The CDR3 nucleotides read TGTGCCAGCAGCTCACTAGCGGGAGGGCCTTTCTATGAGCAGTTCTTC.

The table lists this clone with a count of one. The rearrangement links TRBV12-5 to TRBJ2-5; D may be TRBD2 (6 bases). V was trimmed by 2 bases and J by 9 bases, leaving 10 bases between them. CDR1 and CDR2 from the germline V gene are LGHNT and FRNRAP. CDR3 length: 12 residues. The CDR3 nucleotides read TGTGCTAGTGGTTTGTTTTGGGAGGCCCAGTACTTC. Translating it yields CASGLFWEAQYF.

The chain uses TRBV7-9 and TRBJ2-7; TRBD2 might be the D (5 bases). CDR3 length: 15 residues. Trimming took off 6 bases at V and 0 bases at J, with 15 bases between the two ends. The germline V gene encodes CDR1 SEHNR and CDR2 FQNEAQ (reference sequence). CDR3 in amino acids: CASSLGSEGSYEQYF. The CDR3 bases are TGTGCCAGCAGTCTGGGCTCCGAGGGCTCCTACGAGCAGTACTTC.

The rearrangement joins TRBV2 to TRBJ1-1; TRBD1 aligns across 9 bases. Trimming took 5 bases from V and 0 from J; bases not matched to a gene: 7. Per the germline V gene, CDR1 is SNHLY and CDR2 is FYNNEI. The CDR3 sequence is 16 residues long. The CDR3 region has the DNA TGTGCCAGCAGTCTAGGGACAGGGAACATGAACACTGAAGCTTTCTTT. Protein: CASSLGTGNMNTEAFF.

This rearrangement joins TRBV27 to TRBJ2-7; D possibly corresponds to TRBD1 (6 bases). Looked up from germline, CDR1 is MNHEY and CDR2 is SMNVEV (reference sequence). The V and J ends lost 7 bases and 2 bases respectively, with 18 bases between them. There are 15 residues in the CDR3. The CDR3 bases are TGTGCCAGCACCTCATATTACAGGACAGCCTACGAGCAGTACTTC. Encoded protein: CASTSYYRTAYEQYF.

The rearrangement uses TRBV11-3 and TRBJ1-1, with 12 bases that match TRBD1. Per germline, CDR1 SGHNT and CDR2 YENEEA. V was clipped by 3 bases and J by 8 bases; unmatched bases: 1. CDR3 length: 13 amino acids. CDR3 sequence: CASSFGTGGEAFF. The DNA for the CDR3 is TGTGCCAGCAGCTTCGGGACAGGGGGCGAAGCTTTCTTT. Full variable domain (rest looked up from reference TRBV11-3 and TRBJ1-1): EAGVVQSPRYKIIEKKQPVAFWCNPISGHNTLYWYLQNLGQGPELLIRYENEEAVDDSQLPKDRFSAERLKGVDSTLKIQPAELGDSAVYLCASSFGTGGEAFFGQGTRLTVV.

V gene TRBV6-5 combines with J gene TRBJ2-3; possibly TRBD2 for D (6 bases). This CDR3 has 15 residues. V gave up 3 bases and J gave up 10 bases, with 20 bases separating them. Germline CDR1 and CDR2: MNHEY and SVGAGI. The CDR3 DNA follows: TGTGCCAGCAGTTATACCTACCGGGACTTCCGTCCGCAGTATTTT. Its protein is CASSYTYRDFRPQYF.

The genes are TRBV4-3 and TRBJ2-7; 8 bases agree with TRBD2. V shed 3 bases and J 2 bases; nucleotides not matched to a gene: 15. This CDR3 spans 18 amino acids. Germline V gives CDR1 LGHNA, CDR2 YSLEER. CDR3 bases: TGCGCCAGCAGCCACCAAGCCCCAACTAGCGGCAAGCCCTACGAGCAGTACTTC. Protein sequence: CASSHQAPTSGKPYEQYF.

The chain has TRBV30 and TRBJ2-1, with a tentative D call TRBD2 (6 bases). V lost 2 bases to trimming and J lost 10 bases, with 18 bases between them. The CDR3 covers 14 residues. From germline, CDR1 is GTSNPN and CDR2 SVGIG (reference sequence). The CDR3 DNA follows: TGTGCCTGGAGTTGGGGGGATGGGGTTCGGGAGCAGTTCTTC. This sequence encodes CAWSWGDGVREQFF.

This chain uses TRBV4-2 with TRBJ2-5; tentatively, D is TRBD1 (6 bases). The germline CDR1 and CDR2 sequences are LGHNA and YNFKEQ. The V and J ends lost 0 bases and 2 bases respectively, with 10 bases between them. The CDR3 covers 15 residues. The CDR3 DNA sequence: TGTGCCAGCAGCCAAGAAAGGGACAATCAAGAGACCCAGTACTTC. Amino acids: CASSQERDNQETQYF.

V gene TRBV15 combines with J gene TRBJ2-7, with no clear D. This CDR3 contains 15 residues. Per germline, CDR1 LNHNV and CDR2 YYDKDF (reference sequence). The V and J ends lost 0 bases and 0 bases respectively, with 9 bases between them. This CDR3 reads CATSRDKEASYEQYF. The CDR3 DNA reads as TGTGCCACCAGCAGAGATAAAGAGGCCTCCTACGAGCAGTACTTC.

The chain uses TRBV10-3 and TRBJ2-7, with unresolved D. The CDR3 totals 15 residues. The V end was cut by 11 bases, the J end by 3 bases, with 23 bases between. Germline V gene data show CDR1 as ENHRY and CDR2 as SYGVKD. CDR3 DNA sequence: TGTGCCTCTTTTACCTTCGCGGTTCCTCACTACGAGCAGTACTTC. Translated: CASFTFAVPHYEQYF.